The 26 T cell receptor beta chains below come from one sample, sequenced in a study of T cells in Graves' hyperthyroidism and ophthalmopathy (dated by TCRdb to between 2018 and 2021). Libraries were prepared through multiplex PCR. The sequencer was an Illumina HiSeq 2000. TCR beta CDR3 regions were amplified from RNA transcripts. For the first round of RT-PCR on the TCR CDR3, the HTBI primer set was used together with the Qiagen OneStep RT-PCR kit. TCRdb cleaned the public reads at Q25 with fastp, built clones with MiXCR and kept in-frame beta chains. Identical CDR3 protein sequences are pooled into one entry, listed with their most common genes and DNA. Counted in this sample were some 560,000 distinct CDR3 sequences; approximately 14% of them appeared once. The ten largest clones take up under 8% of the sample. Sequenced: blood. These receptors all stem from a woman aged 25-40 years with Graves' hyperthyroidism.

This clonotype was seen repeatedly, ten times or more. The chain couples TRBV20-1 to TRBJ2-1, with 7 nucleotides matching TRBD2. CDR1 and CDR2 from the germline V gene are DFQATT and SNEGSKA (reference sequence). The CDR3 has 13 amino acids. V was pared by 6 bases and J by 3 bases, with 5 bases of the junction left unmatched. The CDR3 reads CSATGLGYNEQFF. CDR3 DNA: TGCAGTGCAACCGGACTAGGCTACAATGAGCAGTTCTTC.

There are many counts of this clonotype. The chain is built from TRBV20-1 and TRBJ1-1; TRBD1 is a possible D gene (5 bases). The CDR3 spans 12 residues. V gave up 6 bases and J gave up 6 bases, with 14 bases separating them. The germline V gene has CDR1 DFQATT and CDR2 SNEGSKA (reference sequence). Written as DNA, the CDR3 is TGCAGTGCCTCCGGGGGGTTGGCTGAAGCTTTCTTT. Amino acid sequence: CSASGGLAEAFF.

The chain is built from TRBV6-2 or TRBV6-3 and TRBJ2-3; 13 nucleotides agree with TRBD2. The CDR3 loop spans 15 amino acids. Germline-derived CDR1 and CDR2 are MNHEY and SVGEGT. The trim removed 8 bases at V and 5 bases at J, leaving 7 bases unmatched. The CDR3 is CASLGLAGVRDTQYF. The DNA for the CDR3 is TGTGCCAGCCTTGGACTAGCGGGAGTGAGAGATACGCAGTATTTT.

This clonotype was detected a few times. A much larger clone lies a single base off, so this may be a read error. The genes are TRBV28 and TRBJ1-2; no clear D. Germline CDR1 is MDHEN and CDR2 is SYDVKM. The CDR3 sequence is 13 residues long. Trimming cost V 2 bases and J 3 bases, with 7 bases left between them. CDR3 sequence reads: CASSLPQYYGYTF. The CDR3 DNA is TGTGCCAGCAGTTTACCACAGTACTATGGCTACACCTTC.

This clonotype was seen at least ten times. The chain employs TRBV27 and TRBJ1-2, with 8 bases matching TRBD1. Trimming took 5 bases from V and 8 from J; bases not matched to a gene: 10. The CDR3 length is 14 residues. The V gene's germline CDR1 is MNHEY and CDR2 SMNVEV (reference sequence). The CDR3 DNA sequence: TGTGCCAGCAGTCAACCTCGGACAGGGTCAGGCTACACCTTC. Translating it yields CASSQPRTGSGYTF.

This clonotype has at least ten counts. V gene TRBV6-5 combines with J gene TRBJ1-3; perhaps TRBD1 as D (6 bases). V was pared by 0 bases and J by 4 bases, with 10 bases between. The CDR3 consists of 15 residues. Germline values: CDR1 MNHEY, CDR2 SVGAGI. This CDR3 is CASSYSDSSGNTIYF. The CDR3 DNA reads as TGTGCCAGCAGTTACTCGGACAGTTCCGGAAACACCATATATTTT.

The table lists this clonotype with many counts. This chain joins TRBV7-2 and TRBJ2-3, with D perhaps TRBD2 (6 bases). The length of the CDR3 is 17 residues. V lost 1 base to trimming and J lost 4 bases, with 18 bases between them. Germline V gene lookup returns CDR1 SGHTA and CDR2 FQGNSA. The CDR3 DNA follows: TGTGCCAGCAGCTTAGAGGGGACTCTCCTGGGGCCAGATACGCAGTATTTT. Translated, it gives CASSLEGTLLGPDTQYF.

The genes are TRBV20-1 and TRBJ1-5; D remains unclear. The V gene lost 3 bases and the J gene lost 4 bases, with 10 bases spanning the gap. Germline V gene lookup returns CDR1 DFQATT and CDR2 SNEGSKA (reference sequence). This CDR3 has 13 residues. The CDR3 sequence is CSARSDRNQPQHF. For the CDR3, the DNA is TGCAGTGCTAGGTCGGACCGTAATCAGCCCCAGCATTTT.

In its sample, this clonotype was seen many times. The V and J genes are TRBV28 and TRBJ1-5; possible D gene TRBD1, 6 bases. The ends were cut back, 1 base at V and 4 bases at J, with 14 bases in the middle. Germline V gene lookup returns CDR1 MDHEN and CDR2 SYDVKM. CDR3 length: 16 amino acids. The CDR3 nucleotides are TGTGCCAGCAGTTTATATCAGGGGAGGGGGAATCAGCCCCAGCATTTT. Amino acids: CASSLYQGRGNQPQHF.

This clonotype was picked up many times. The CDR3 DNA reads TGCAGTGCTAGGCTACTAGCGGGAGTTTCCTACGAGCAGTACTTC. Translated, it gives CSARLLAGVSYEQYF. The gene calls are TRBV20-1 and TRBJ2-7, with 11 bases fitting TRBD2. This CDR3 region has 15 residues. The V segment lost 3 bases and the J segment 1 base; nucleotides outside the gene matches: 5. The V gene's germline CDR1 is DFQATT and CDR2 SNEGSKA (reference sequence).

At least ten counts were recorded for this clonotype. The rearrangement uses TRBV27 and TRBJ2-5; 9 bases are a match to TRBD2. The CDR3 is 15 amino acids. Trimming at V came to 4 bases and at J to 4 bases, leaving 7 bases not matched to a gene. CDR1 and CDR2 from the germline V gene are MNHEY and SMNVEV (reference sequence). The DNA of the CDR3 is TGTGCCAGCAGTTCCAGCGGGAGGTCACGAGAGACCCAGTACTTC. Amino acids: CASSSSGRSRETQYF.

CDR3 protein: CASSSGAAGKLGEKLFF. In DNA, the CDR3 is TGTGCCAGCAGCTCGGGCGCCGCCGGGAAACTTGGTGAAAAACTGTTTTTT. V is TRBV7-9 and J is TRBJ1-4, with D hard to call. Trimming pared 4 bases from V and 7 bases from J, leaving 22 bases between. CDR1 and CDR2 from the germline V gene are SEHNR and FQNEAQ (reference sequence). This CDR3 spans 17 amino acids.

This CDR3 is CASSPRLAGFHEQYF. In nucleotides, the CDR3 is TGTGCCAGCAGTCCGAGACTAGCGGGATTCCACGAGCAGTACTTC. The chain combines TRBV6-2 or TRBV6-3 with TRBJ2-7; TRBD2 matches 11 bases. The V segment lost 5 bases and the J segment 5 bases; nucleotides outside the gene matches: 8. The CDR3 spans 15 residues. Germline V CDR1 and CDR2: MNHEY, SVGEGT.

This clonotype occurred a few times. The V gene is TRBV6-5, the J gene TRBJ1-2; TRBD1 aligns across 8 bases. The CDR3 sequence is 16 residues long. The J segment lost 4 bases and the V segment lost 2 bases, leaving 9 bases of the junction unmatched. Germline V gene data show CDR1 as MNHEY and CDR2 as SVGAGI. The CDR3 spells CASSYLWDRPTYGYTF. CDR3 in DNA: TGTGCCAGCAGTTACCTCTGGGACAGGCCCACCTATGGCTACACCTTC.

The rearrangement links TRBV19 to TRBJ2-5; tentative D call: TRBD2 (6 bases). This CDR3 spans 13 amino acids. Trimming shortened V by 6 bases and J by 5 bases, and 13 bases separated the two germline ends. CDR1 and CDR2 (germline): LNHDA, SQIVND (reference sequence). This CDR3 reads CASSETSSETQYF. CDR3 coding DNA: TGTGCCAGTAGCGAGACTAGTTCCGAGACCCAGTACTTC.

This clonotype appeared many times. The chain uses TRBV7-2 and TRBJ1-6; no firm D call. Germline V gives CDR1 SGHTA, CDR2 FQGNSA. The V end was cut by 5 bases, the J end by 11 bases, with 10 bases between. The CDR3 runs to 12 residues. The CDR3: CASSLRAAPLHF. DNA for the CDR3: TGTGCCAGCAGCCTACGGGCGGCACCCCTCCACTTT. Filled out from reference TRBV7-2 and TRBJ1-6, the complete variable domain reads GAGVSQSPSNKVTEKGKDVELRCDPISGHTALYWYRQSLGQGLEFLIYFQGNSAPDKSGLPSDRFSAERTGGSVSTLTIQRTQQEDSAVYLCASSLRAAPLHFGNGTRLTVT.

This clonotype was observed at least ten times. The chain is built from TRBV18 and TRBJ1-4; unclear D gene. The V end lost 3 bases, the J end lost 4 bases, and 6 bases lay between the germline ends. This CDR3 spans 13 amino acids. Germline loops: CDR1 KGHSH, CDR2 LQKENI. CDR3 DNA sequence: TGTGCCAGCTCACCTTCAAGTAATGAAAAACTGTTTTTT. It codes for CASSPSSNEKLFF.

The table lists this clonotype with many counts. This sequence joins TRBV28 and TRBJ2-7; 9 nucleotides match TRBD1. The germline V gene has CDR1 MDHEN and CDR2 SYDVKM. The V and J ends lost 5 bases and 2 bases, in that order; junction bases with no gene match: 7. This CDR3 has 15 amino acids. CDR3 sequence reads: CASSPPWTGAYEQYF. The CDR3, as DNA: TGTGCCAGCAGTCCTCCTTGGACAGGGGCCTACGAGCAGTACTTC.

This clonotype was seen repeatedly, ten times or more. The V call is TRBV27, the J call TRBJ2-4; D might be TRBD2 (5 bases). V shed 7 bases and J shed 8 bases, with 9 bases lying between them. CDR3 length: 11 residues. Germline V gene sequence: CDR1 MNHEY, CDR2 SMNVEV (reference sequence). The CDR3 DNA reads TGTGCCAGCAAAAAGAGGGACATTCAGTACTTC. Its translation is CASKKRDIQYF.

V usage is TRBV4-1 and J usage is TRBJ1-1, with 8 bases that match TRBD1. Germline V gene sequence: CDR1 MGHRA, CDR2 YSYEKL. Trimming at V came to 4 bases and at J to 0 bases, leaving 4 bases not matched to a gene. CDR3 length: 15 amino acids. DNA for the CDR3: TGCGCCAGCAGCCTTAGACAGGGGATGAACACTGAAGCTTTCTTT. It encodes CASSLRQGMNTEAFF.

About this clonotype itself: This may arise from a read error, as a much more abundant clone is one base away. V usage is TRBV5-1 and J usage is TRBJ1-1; D might be TRBD1 (6 bases). The CDR3 length is 14 residues. In germline, CDR1 is SGHRS, CDR2 YFSETQ. The CDR3 nucleotides are TGCGTCAGCAGCTTCCAGGGGAGAGGCACTGAAGCTTTCTTT. This gives the protein CVSSFQGRGTEAFF. Variable domain in full (rest from reference TRBV5-1 and TRBJ1-1): KAGVTQTPRYLIKTRGQQVTLSCSPISGHRSVSWYQQTPGQGLQFLFEYFSETQRNKGNFPGRFSGRQFSNSRSEMNVSTLELGDSALYLCVSSFQGRGTEAFFGQGTRLTVV.

This clonotype has a count of ten or more. The chain combines TRBV27 with TRBJ1-6; D remains unclear. Trimming removed 6 bases at V and 0 bases at J, with 6 bases between. This CDR3 has 14 residues. Germline V gene lookup returns CDR1 MNHEY and CDR2 SMNVEV (reference sequence). As DNA, the CDR3 is TGTGCCAGCAGCTCTGACTCCTATAATTCACCCCTCCACTTT. This encodes CASSSDSYNSPLHF.

This clonotype was recorded many times. The chain combines TRBV30 with TRBJ2-1; a weak D match, TRBD2 (5 bases). The germline CDR1 and CDR2 sequences are GTSNPN and SVGIG (reference sequence). The CDR3 spans 12 residues. Trimming stripped 0 bases from V and 7 bases from J, with 7 bases between. The CDR3 reads CAWSVTGNEQFF. CDR3 nucleotides: TGTGCCTGGAGTGTAACGGGAAATGAGCAGTTCTTC. The full variable domain, its missing parts supplied by reference TRBV30 and TRBJ2-1, is SQTIHQWPATLVQPVGSPLSLECTVEGTSNPNLYWYRQAAGRGLQLLFYSVGIGQISSEVPQNLSASRPQDRQFILSSKKLLLSDSGFYLCAWSVTGNEQFFGPGTRLTVL.

Written as DNA, the CDR3 is TGTGCCATTTCCAGGGGAGACTATGGCTACACCTTC. Protein sequence: CAISRGDYGYTF. The chain couples TRBV10-3 to TRBJ1-2; D perhaps matches TRBD1 (6 bases). The CDR3 sequence is 12 residues long. Germline V gene sequence: CDR1 ENHRY, CDR2 SYGVKD. Trimming removed 9 bases at V and 3 bases at J, with 11 bases between.

Note on this clonotype: This may arise from a read error, as a much more abundant clone is one base away. J is TRBJ2-7 and V is TRBV7-2, with TRBD2 identical over 8 bases. The V segment lost 5 bases and the J segment 7 bases; nucleotides outside the gene matches: 7. The V gene's germline CDR1 is SGHTA and CDR2 FQGNSA. The CDR3 spans 13 residues. CDR3 in amino acids: CASSQGLVDEQYF. DNA of the CDR3: TGTGCCAGCAGCCAGGGACTAGTCGATGAGCAGTACTTC.

This chain uses TRBV7-9 with TRBJ1-2, with D perhaps TRBD1 (5 bases). V was cut by 0 bases and J by 8 bases, with 16 bases left in between. The germline gives CDR1 SEHNR, CDR2 FQNEAQ (reference sequence). The CDR3 contains 15 residues. The CDR3: CASSLAPGTLGGYTF. The CDR3 DNA reads as TGTGCCAGCAGCTTAGCCCCCGGGACCCTTGGAGGCTACACCTTC.